This TCR beta chain was sequenced in a study of blood T cell repertoires in COVID-19. Across the whole study: COVID-19 samples from acute and convalescent phases originated in the United States, Italy and Spain.

Data came from immunoSEQ multiplex PCR; TCRdb stores just in-frame clones and leaves some out. The repertoire holds some 90,000 clones, with 65% to 90% as singletons. This CDR3 is built from 15 residues. Germline V lookup: CDR1 ENHRY, CDR2 SYGVKD. Trimming removed 6 bases from V and 5 bases from J; junction bases left unmatched: 11. This chain links TRBV10-3 with TRBJ1-1; 8 nucleotides agree with TRBD1. Sequenced sample: peripheral blood. The sequence was obtained from a man in his 70s with active or convalescent COVID-19. The CDR3 DNA sequence: TGTGCCATCAGCTTTTTAGGACAGGGAGAGACTGAAGCTTTCTTT. Encoded protein: CAISFLGQGETEAFF.